A selection of T cell receptor beta chains follows, all from one sample in a study of spatial heterogeneity in lung cancer. One entry per CDR3 protein results from TCRdb running MiXCR on the 5' RACE reads. Among more than 60,000 distinct CDR3 sequences, nearly 6.5% were seen once, and the ten largest hold roughly 14%. The specimen was PBMCs, collected at surgery. The receptors come from a female donor with early-stage non-small cell lung cancer. CDR3s include the opening cysteine and the closing phenylalanine or tryptophan. The D gene is left open where the match is weak. Clone size is not always given. Where it is, it says once, few, many or a class for expanded clones.

clone_size | j_call | d_call | v_call | cdr3_nt | cdr3_aa
few | TRBJ2-5 | NA | TRBV6-5 | TGTGCCAGCAGTAGGGGGGCGGAGACCCAGTACTTC | CASSRGAETQYF
few | TRBJ2-1 | NA | TRBV5-5 | TGTGCCAGCAGCTTGGAGGGAAGCTCCTACAATGAGCAGTTCTTC | CASSLEGSSYNEQFF
NA | TRBJ2-6 | TRBD1 | TRBV10-3 | TGTGCCATCAGCCAGGGGGAGTCTGAGGCCAACGTCCTGACTTTC | CAISQGESEANVLTF
many | TRBJ1-1 | NA | TRBV18 | TGTGCCAGCTCACCAGAGGGACAGAACACTGAAGCTTTCTTT | CASSPEGQNTEAFF
many | TRBJ2-2 | TRBD2 | TRBV20-1 | TGCAGTGCTAGAGACCTACCTAGCGGGAGGTTTAGCGGGGAGCTGTTTTTT | CSARDLPSGRFSGELFF
medium-sized | TRBJ2-1 | NA | TRBV11-2 | TGTGCCAGCAGCTTAGAGAGTCAGGACACAACGTACAATGAGCAGTTCTTC | CASSLESQDTTYNEQFF
many | TRBJ2-7 | TRBD1 | TRBV7-8 | TGTGCCAGCAGCTCCCCTCGCCGGGACAGATCCTACGAGCAGTACTTC | CASSSPRRDRSYEQYF
NA | TRBJ2-1 | TRBD2 | TRBV5-1 | TGCGCCAGCAGCCCCGGACTAGCGGGGACCACAGTACGGGAGCAGTTCTTC | CASSPGLAGTTVREQFF
many | TRBJ2-2 | NA | TRBV7-2 | TGTGCCAGCAGCTTAAATTTTAGACGGACCGGGGAGCTGTTTTTT | CASSLNFRRTGELFF
many | TRBJ2-5 | NA | TRBV6-1 | TGTGCCAGCAGTGAAGGGTCGGTGAAAGAGACCCAGTACTTC | CASSEGSVKETQYF